The TCR beta chain described here comes from a study of regulatory T cells in long-lasting Graves disease. The TCR beta library used iRepertoire HTBI primers with Arm-PCR amplification of CDR3. From the multiplex PCR reads, TCRdb called clonotypes with MiXCR, one entry per CDR3 protein. The sample holds more than 650,000 distinct CDR3 sequences, 25% to 30% seen once. Specified time point: persistent/refractory GD, antithyroid drugs over 5 years with positive TRAb. From RNA extracted from PBMCs, the TCR library was made. This clonotype has ten or more counts. This receptor was taken from a female donor with Graves disease. This specimen was peripheral blood mononuclear cells (PBMCs), taken when the disease was refractory, from a patient treated with antithyroid drugs.

CDR3 bases: TGTGCCAGCAGTGCCCCCGGGACAGGGGTACAGCCCCAGCATTTT. Protein sequence: CASSAPGTGVQPQHF. The chain has TRBV28 and TRBJ1-5; 10 positions match TRBD1. After removal of 5 bases from V and 7 bases from J, the junction contained 8 bases not matched to a gene. Per germline, CDR1 MDHEN and CDR2 SYDVKM. There are 15 residues in the CDR3.